This T cell receptor beta chain comes out of a study of T cell changes during pregnancy in multiple sclerosis. The table lists this clone with a few counts. Clones were read by immunoSEQ multiplex PCR, and TCRdb kept only the in-frame ones, dropping some. In the table there are about 36,000 clones, about nine tenths of which are singletons. CDR3 length: 16 residues. The sequencing used CD4+ T cells from peripheral blood mononuclear cells, collected in the second trimester of pregnancy. The TCR originated in a female donor in good health, enrolled as a control in a pregnancy study. This chain joins TRBV21-1 and TRBJ1-2; the DNA was not compared with TRBD1, the D call given in the table. TRBV21-1 constitutes a pseudogene. The CDR3 DNA sequence: TGTGCCAGCAGCCCAACAGGGACCCGATCCAACTATGGCTACACCTTC. As protein: CASSPTGTRSNYGYTF.